This TCR beta chain was recovered during a study of brain T cells in children with intractable seizures. Study-wide findings and caveats: Each case's top public CDR3 resembled known HCMV, EBV or influenza A CDR3s. Absence of clones before surgery may stem from lower sequencing depth.

A remark on this clone: Its antigen is undetermined.

Sequencing was limited to surgery cases with top T cell transcript signatures in brain tissue. V dropped 4 bases and J dropped 5; count of bases not matched to a gene: 9. CDR3 length: 15 residues. Germline V gene data show CDR1 as MGHRA and CDR2 as YSYEKL. Here immunoSEQ multiplex PCR was the method, and the copy in TCRdb shows in-frame clones only, minus some. The data hold approximately 7,800 clones, with approximately 73% observed a single time. The TCR comes from a boy younger than two with tuberous sclerosis and intractable seizures. V and J are TRBV4-1 and TRBJ1-1, with 8 nucleotides matching TRBD1. The source material was resected brain tissue, sampled at surgery. CDR3 in DNA: TGCGCCAGCAGCCGTCGGACAGGGCGAGGGACTGAAGCTTTCTTT. Translated, it gives CASSRRTGRGTEAFF.